The next 19 T cell receptor beta chains were all read from a single sample in a study of post-analysis software for immune sequencing data. Study-wide findings and caveats: Compared with controls, patients had more of five TRBV segments, including TRBV5-6, TRBV5-1 and TRBV20-1.

TCR beta cDNA libraries included unique molecular identifiers. TCRdb called the PCR reads again in MiXCR, with one record for every CDR3 protein. The table includes roughly 200,000 distinct CDR3 sequences, approximately 28% detected once. These TCRs' antigens remain unknown. The specimen sequenced was blood. The receptors here all came from a girl between 2 and 17 years old with multiple sclerosis.

Ten or more counts support this clonotype. The rearrangement uses TRBV5-1 and TRBJ1-4; D is uncertain. CDR1 and CDR2 (germline): SGHRS, YFSETQ. The germline V and J ends were trimmed by 4 bases and 10 bases, with 17 bases remaining between them. CDR3 size: 14 residues. CDR3 residues: CASSPRETRRKLFF. For the CDR3, the DNA is TGCGCCAGCAGCCCCCGGGAGACCCGCAGAAAACTGTTTTTT.

This clonotype has a count of ten or more. V gene TRBV27 combines with J gene TRBJ1-5, with D uncertain. The V gene's germline CDR1 is MNHEY and CDR2 SMNVEV (reference sequence). V was clipped by 0 bases and J by 0 bases, with 3 bases between them. The CDR3 length is 14 residues. The CDR3 sequence: CASSLSYSNQPQHF. CDR3 sequence (DNA): TGTGCCAGCAGTTTATCGTATAGCAATCAGCCCCAGCATTTT.

There are many counts of this clonotype. This rearrangement joins TRBV29-1 to TRBJ2-5; 10 positions match TRBD2. Germline values: CDR1 SQVTM, CDR2 ANQGSEA. This CDR3 has 12 residues. V lost 7 bases, J lost 5 bases, and 4 bases stayed unmatched. In DNA form, the CDR3 reads TGCAGCGCTCCGGGACTAGCGGAGACCCAGTACTTC. This encodes CSAPGLAETQYF.

As to this clonotype: The junction departs from germline at one end; a sequencing error may be responsible. The chain employs TRBV7-2 and TRBJ2-3, with D possibly matching TRBD2 (5 bases). Germline V gene lookup returns CDR1 SGHTA and CDR2 FQGNSA. This CDR3 is built from 15 residues. CDR3 amino acids: CASSLEASSTDTRYF. The CDR3 DNA reads TGTGCCAGCAGCTTAGAAGCGTCTAGCACAGATACGCGGTATTTT.

V usage is TRBV6-5 and J usage is TRBJ1-1, with TRBD1 matching 7 bases. Germline assignment: CDR1 MNHEY and CDR2 SVGAGI. V lost 8 bases to trimming and J lost 0 bases; unmatched junction nucleotides: 12. The CDR3 contains 16 residues. CDR3 residues: CASGSRTGEMNTEAFF. The CDR3 bases are TGTGCCAGCGGTTCAAGGACAGGCGAAATGAACACTGAAGCTTTCTTT.

This chain connects TRBV5-1 to TRBJ1-2; TRBD1 might be the D (5 bases). The CDR3 covers 15 residues. Trimming took 1 base from V and 8 from J, leaving 18 bases between them. The germline V gene has CDR1 SGHRS and CDR2 YFSETQ. In nucleotides, the CDR3 is TGCGCCAGCAGCTTGAGGAGGGGCCAGGAACAGGGCTACACCTTC. Translating it yields CASSLRRGQEQGYTF.

This clonotype was observed many times. The chain carries TRBV5-1 and TRBJ2-3, with 8 bases lining up with TRBD2. Per the germline V gene, CDR1 is SGHRS and CDR2 is YFSETQ. CDR3 length equals 14 residues. J was trimmed by 6 bases and V by 7 bases; bases with no gene match: 10. CDR3 DNA: TGCGCCAGCGGGAGTCAGACTAGCGCCGATACGCAGTATTTT. The encoded protein is CASGSQTSADTQYF.

This clonotype was seen a few times. The chain joins TRBV5-1 to TRBJ2-7; 13 bases are shared with TRBD2. This CDR3 contains 14 residues. The germline V gene has CDR1 SGHRS and CDR2 YFSETQ. Unmatched junction bases numbered 4, after V lost 3 bases and J lost 7 bases. CDR3 sequence (DNA): TGCGCCAGCAGCTCGGGGACTAGCGGGAATGAGCAGTACTTC. Its protein product is CASSSGTSGNEQYF.

This clonotype was detected many times. The V gene is TRBV28, the J gene TRBJ2-1, with 7 bases aligning to TRBD1. The germline gives CDR1 MDHEN, CDR2 SYDVKM. CDR3 length: 14 amino acids. The junction had 8 bases not matched to a gene; V was cut back by 6 bases and J by 6 bases. In nucleotides, the CDR3 is TGTGCCAGCAGGAATGACAGGGATGGCAATGAGCAGTTCTTC. It is translated as CASRNDRDGNEQFF.

Worth noting for this clonotype: At one end, the junction sequence differs from germline, possibly due to a read error. The J gene is TRBJ2-6, the V gene TRBV12-3 or TRBV12-4; tentatively, D is TRBD1 (5 bases). The CDR3 consists of 15 residues. The CDR3 is CASSNSLSGANVRTF. The CDR3 nucleotides read TGTGCCAGCAGCAATAGTCTCTCTGGGGCCAACGTCCGGACTTTC.

The chain joins TRBV20-1 to TRBJ2-3; no clear D gene. Germline V lookup: CDR1 DFQATT, CDR2 SNEGSKA (reference sequence). CDR3 length: 12 residues. Trimming left V 3 bases short and J 0 bases short, with 4 bases between. CDR3 residues: CSARGSTDTQYF. The CDR3 region has the DNA TGCAGTGCTAGGGGCAGCACAGATACGCAGTATTTT.

The chain has TRBV12-3 or TRBV12-4 and TRBJ2-3, with 11 bases matching TRBD2. CDR3 length equals 16 residues. Trimming at V came to 5 bases and at J to 8 bases, leaving 12 bases not matched to a gene. The CDR3 protein is CASSPTSGRASSTQYF. As DNA, the CDR3 is TGTGCCAGCAGTCCTACTAGCGGGAGAGCCTCCAGTACGCAGTATTTT.

The chain joins TRBV7-2 to TRBJ2-1; TRBD1 matches at 8 bases. CDR1 is SGHTA and CDR2 is FQGNSA in the germline V gene. The CDR3 totals 14 residues. V shed 4 bases and J 12 bases; nucleotides not matched to a gene: 11. The CDR3 region has the DNA TGTGCCAGCAGCTCATCGACAGGGGTTCGGGGGCAGTTCTTC. Protein: CASSSSTGVRGQFF.

The sample holds a few counts of this clonotype. This chain connects TRBV7-9 to TRBJ2-3, with 8 nucleotides matching TRBD1. CDR1 is SEHNR, CDR2 FQNEAQ, per germline (reference sequence). The trim removed 3 bases at V and 1 base at J, leaving 3 bases unmatched. The CDR3 sequence is 15 residues long. CDR3 in DNA: TGTGCCAGCAGCTTGACAGGGGTCGGCACAGATACGCAGTATTTT. Encoded protein: CASSLTGVGTDTQYF.

Ten or more counts support this clonotype. The V gene is TRBV4-1, the J gene TRBJ2-5, with TRBD2 matching over 7 bases. Per germline, CDR1 MGHRA and CDR2 YSYEKL. The ends lost 1 base at V and 3 bases at J; junction bases unmatched: 2. This CDR3 comprises 14 residues. The CDR3 sequence is CASSQVGGKETQYF. The CDR3 DNA is TGCGCCAGCAGCCAAGTCGGGGGGAAAGAGACCCAGTACTTC.

A word on this clonotype: A read error may be the cause here, since a much bigger clone is one base away. The chain is built from TRBV29-1 and TRBJ2-1; possibly TRBD2 for D (6 bases). TRBJ2-7 explains the end of the DNA better; the J call may be wrong. The CDR3 is 16 residues long. Germline V gene lookup returns CDR1 SQVTM and CDR2 ANQGSEA. Here the CDR3 reads CSVVSPRAGIYNEQYF. The CDR3 DNA follows: TGCAGCGTTGTGAGTCCTCGCGCGGGGATCTACAATGAGCAGTACTTC.

The V gene is TRBV30, the J gene TRBJ2-1, with a possible D match to TRBD1 (6 bases). V lost 2 bases to trimming and J lost 8 bases, with 16 bases between them. The CDR3 is 14 amino acids. Germline CDR1 GTSNPN, CDR2 SVGIG (reference sequence). This CDR3 is CAWSRGSLCDEQFF. DNA of the CDR3: TGTGCCTGGAGTAGGGGGAGTCTTTGCGATGAGCAGTTCTTC.

This clonotype showed up many times. J is TRBJ2-7 and V is TRBV5-1; D unclear. This CDR3 contains 15 residues. CDR1 SGHRS and CDR2 YFSETQ come from the germline V gene. V was shortened by 5 bases and J by 1 base, with 16 bases between the two germline ends. CDR3 sequence reads: CASSSVGGRSYEQYF. The CDR3 DNA reads as TGCGCCAGCAGTTCGGTGGGCGGTAGGTCCTACGAGCAGTACTTC. Complete variable domain (other parts from reference TRBV5-1 and TRBJ2-7): KAGVTQTPRYLIKTRGQQVTLSCSPISGHRSVSWYQQTPGQGLQFLFEYFSETQRNKGNFPGRFSGRQFSNSRSEMNVSTLELGDSALYLCASSSVGGRSYEQYFGPGTRLTVT.

This clonotype was seen ten or more times. V usage is TRBV28 and J usage is TRBJ2-6; D is uncertain. Between the trimmed V and J ends, which lost 3 bases and 1 base, there was a span of 7 bases. The CDR3 length is 15 residues. CDR1 and CDR2 (germline): MDHEN, SYDVKM. The CDR3 loop reads CASSFLPSGANVLTF. CDR3 coding DNA: TGTGCCAGCAGTTTCTTGCCGTCTGGGGCCAACGTCCTGACTTTC.